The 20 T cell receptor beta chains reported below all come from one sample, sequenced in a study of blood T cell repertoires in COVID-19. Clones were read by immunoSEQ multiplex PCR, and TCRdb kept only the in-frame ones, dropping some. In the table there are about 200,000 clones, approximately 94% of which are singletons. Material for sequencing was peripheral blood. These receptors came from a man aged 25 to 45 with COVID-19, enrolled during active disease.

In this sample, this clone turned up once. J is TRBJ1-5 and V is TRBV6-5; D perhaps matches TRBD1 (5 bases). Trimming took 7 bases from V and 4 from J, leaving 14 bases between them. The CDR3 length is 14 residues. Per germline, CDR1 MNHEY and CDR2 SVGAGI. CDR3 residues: CASTVGQENQPQHF. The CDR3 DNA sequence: TGTGCCAGCACCGTGGGGCAGGAGAATCAGCCCCAGCATTTT.

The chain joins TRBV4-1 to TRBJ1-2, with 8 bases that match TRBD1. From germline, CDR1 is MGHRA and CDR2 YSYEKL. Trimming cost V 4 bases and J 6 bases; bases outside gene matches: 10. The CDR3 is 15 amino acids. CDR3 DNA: TGCGCCAGCAGCCTCTCCGGCGGCAGGGGGCATGGCTACACCTTC. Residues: CASSLSGGRGHGYTF.

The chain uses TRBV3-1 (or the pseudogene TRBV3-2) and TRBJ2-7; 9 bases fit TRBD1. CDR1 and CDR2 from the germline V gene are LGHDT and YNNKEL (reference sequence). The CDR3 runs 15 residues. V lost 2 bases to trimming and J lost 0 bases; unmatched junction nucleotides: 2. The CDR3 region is CASSQMGQGSYEQYF. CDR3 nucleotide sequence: TGTGCCAGCAGCCAAATGGGACAGGGCTCCTACGAGCAGTACTTC.

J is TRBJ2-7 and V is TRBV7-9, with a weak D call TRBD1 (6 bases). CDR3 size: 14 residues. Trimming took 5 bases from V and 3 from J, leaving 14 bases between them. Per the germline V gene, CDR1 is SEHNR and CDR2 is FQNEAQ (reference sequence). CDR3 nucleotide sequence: TGTGCCAGCAGCCAGCTCCGGACAGACTACGAGCAGTACTTC. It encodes CASSQLRTDYEQYF. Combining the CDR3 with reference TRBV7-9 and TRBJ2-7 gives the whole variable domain DTGVSQNPRHKITKRGQNVTFRCDPISEHNRLYWYRQTLGQGPEFLTYFQNEAQLEKSRLLSDRFSAERPKGSFSTLEIQRTEQGDSAMYLCASSQLRTDYEQYFGPGTRLTVT.

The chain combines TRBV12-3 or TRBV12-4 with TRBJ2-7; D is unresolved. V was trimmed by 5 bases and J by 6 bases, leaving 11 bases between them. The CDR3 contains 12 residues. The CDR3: CASSAQAIEQYF. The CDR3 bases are TGTGCCAGCAGTGCTCAGGCTATCGAGCAGTACTTC.

In nucleotides, the CDR3 is TGTGCCAGCAGTTACAGGGAGGGCACTGAAGCTTTCTTT. Encoded protein: CASSYREGTEAFF. The chain carries TRBV7-7 and TRBJ1-1, with D perhaps TRBD1 (6 bases). There are 13 residues in the CDR3. CDR1 and CDR2 (germline): SSHAT, FNYEAQ (reference sequence). V lost 6 bases to trimming and J lost 4 bases, with 12 bases between them.

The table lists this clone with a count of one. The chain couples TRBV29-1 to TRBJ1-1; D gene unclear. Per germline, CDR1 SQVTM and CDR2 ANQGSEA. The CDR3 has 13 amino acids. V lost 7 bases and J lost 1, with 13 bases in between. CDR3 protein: CSGKLSGNTEAFF. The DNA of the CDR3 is TGCAGCGGTAAATTGTCGGGGAACACTGAAGCTTTCTTT. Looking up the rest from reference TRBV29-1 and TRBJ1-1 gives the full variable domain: SAVISQKPSRDICQRGTSLTIQCQVDSQVTMMFWYRQQPGQSLTLIATANQGSEATYESGFVIDKFPISRPNLTFSTLTVSNMSPEDSSIYLCSGKLSGNTEAFFGQGTRLTVV.

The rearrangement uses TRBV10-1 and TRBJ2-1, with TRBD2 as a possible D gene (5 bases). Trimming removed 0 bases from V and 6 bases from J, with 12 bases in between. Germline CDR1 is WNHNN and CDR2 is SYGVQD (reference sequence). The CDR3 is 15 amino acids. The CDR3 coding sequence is TGCGCCAGCAGTGAGTCTTTAGCGCTGAGCAATGAGCAGTTCTTC. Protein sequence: CASSESLALSNEQFF.

Here the CDR3 reads CASSQDATSGGPTDTQYF. As DNA, the CDR3 is TGCGCCAGCAGCCAAGACGCGACTAGCGGGGGGCCCACAGATACGCAGTATTTT. The chain employs TRBV4-1 and TRBJ2-3, with 13 bases aligning to TRBD2. V lost 0 bases, J lost 2 bases, and 5 bases stayed unmatched. This CDR3 is 18 amino acids long. CDR1 is MGHRA, CDR2 YSYEKL, per germline.

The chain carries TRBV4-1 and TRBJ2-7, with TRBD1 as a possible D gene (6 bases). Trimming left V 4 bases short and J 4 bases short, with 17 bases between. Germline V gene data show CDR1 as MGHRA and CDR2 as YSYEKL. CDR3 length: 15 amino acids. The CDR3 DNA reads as TGCGCCAGCAGCCCAACGGCGGGTAGGGGGTACGAGCAGTACTTC. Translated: CASSPTAGRGYEQYF.

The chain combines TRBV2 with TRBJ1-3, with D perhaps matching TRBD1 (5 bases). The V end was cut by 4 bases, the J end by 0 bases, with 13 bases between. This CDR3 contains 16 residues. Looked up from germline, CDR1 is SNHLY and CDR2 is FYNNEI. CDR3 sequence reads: CASSAPGLNSGNTIYF. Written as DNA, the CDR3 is TGTGCCAGCAGTGCCCCAGGGTTGAACTCTGGAAACACCATATATTTT.

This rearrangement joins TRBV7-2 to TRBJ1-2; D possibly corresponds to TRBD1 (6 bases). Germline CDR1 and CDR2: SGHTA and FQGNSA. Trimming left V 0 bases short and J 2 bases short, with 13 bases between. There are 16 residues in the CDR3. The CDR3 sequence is CASSLAQRQGNYGYTF. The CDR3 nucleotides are TGTGCCAGCAGCTTAGCGCAGCGGCAGGGGAACTATGGCTACACCTTC.

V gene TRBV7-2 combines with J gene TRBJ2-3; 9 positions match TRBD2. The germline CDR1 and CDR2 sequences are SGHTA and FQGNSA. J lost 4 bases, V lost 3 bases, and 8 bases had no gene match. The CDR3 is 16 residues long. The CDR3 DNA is TGTGCCAGCAGCTTGCAGGGCGGGGGGGTTGCAGATACGCAGTATTTT. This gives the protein CASSLQGGGVADTQYF.

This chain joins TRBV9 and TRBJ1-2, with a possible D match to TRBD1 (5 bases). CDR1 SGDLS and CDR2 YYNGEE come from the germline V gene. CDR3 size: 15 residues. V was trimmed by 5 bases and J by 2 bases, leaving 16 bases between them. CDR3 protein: CASRGHGGGNYGYTF. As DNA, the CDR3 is TGTGCCAGCAGAGGTCACGGGGGAGGAAACTATGGCTACACCTTC.

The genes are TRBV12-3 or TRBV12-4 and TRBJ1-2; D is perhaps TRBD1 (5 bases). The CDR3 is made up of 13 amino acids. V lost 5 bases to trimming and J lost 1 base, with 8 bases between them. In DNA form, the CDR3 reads TGTGCCAGCAGTAAGACAGTTAACTATGGCTACACCTTC. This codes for CASSKTVNYGYTF.

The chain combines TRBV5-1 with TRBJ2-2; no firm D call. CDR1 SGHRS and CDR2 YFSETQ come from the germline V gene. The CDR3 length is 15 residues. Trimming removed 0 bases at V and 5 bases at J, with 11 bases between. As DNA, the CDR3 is TGCGCCAGCAGCTTGGCCGCCGGTTCGACCGGGGAGCTGTTTTTT. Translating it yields CASSLAAGSTGELFF.

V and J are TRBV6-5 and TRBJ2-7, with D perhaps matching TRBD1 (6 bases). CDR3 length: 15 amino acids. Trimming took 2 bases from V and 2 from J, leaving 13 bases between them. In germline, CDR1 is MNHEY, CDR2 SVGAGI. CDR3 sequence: CASSYAQGSPYEQYF. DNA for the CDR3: TGTGCCAGCAGTTACGCGCAGGGGTCCCCCTACGAGCAGTACTTC.

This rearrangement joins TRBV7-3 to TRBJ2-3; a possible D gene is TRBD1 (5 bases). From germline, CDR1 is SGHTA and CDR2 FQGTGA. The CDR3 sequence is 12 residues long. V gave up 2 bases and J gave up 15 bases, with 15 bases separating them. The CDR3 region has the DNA TGTGCCAGCAGCTTAGGGGCAGACGCTCATTATTTT. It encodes CASSLGADAHYF.

CDR3 nucleotides: TGTGCCAGCAGTCACATAATGACAGGGCCTAACTATGGCTACACCTTC. Amino acids: CASSHIMTGPNYGYTF. J is TRBJ1-2 and V is TRBV27; 7 positions match TRBD1. The V segment lost 5 bases and the J segment 0 bases; nucleotides outside the gene matches: 9. Per germline, CDR1 MNHEY and CDR2 SMNVEV (reference sequence). The CDR3 totals 16 residues.

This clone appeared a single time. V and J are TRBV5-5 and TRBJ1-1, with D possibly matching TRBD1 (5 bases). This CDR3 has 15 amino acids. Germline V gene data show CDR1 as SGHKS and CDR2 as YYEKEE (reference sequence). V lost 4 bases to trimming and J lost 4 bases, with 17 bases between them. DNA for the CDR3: TGTGCCAGCAGCGCCGACCTTGGCAGGGCCACTGAAGCTTTCTTT. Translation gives CASSADLGRATEAFF.